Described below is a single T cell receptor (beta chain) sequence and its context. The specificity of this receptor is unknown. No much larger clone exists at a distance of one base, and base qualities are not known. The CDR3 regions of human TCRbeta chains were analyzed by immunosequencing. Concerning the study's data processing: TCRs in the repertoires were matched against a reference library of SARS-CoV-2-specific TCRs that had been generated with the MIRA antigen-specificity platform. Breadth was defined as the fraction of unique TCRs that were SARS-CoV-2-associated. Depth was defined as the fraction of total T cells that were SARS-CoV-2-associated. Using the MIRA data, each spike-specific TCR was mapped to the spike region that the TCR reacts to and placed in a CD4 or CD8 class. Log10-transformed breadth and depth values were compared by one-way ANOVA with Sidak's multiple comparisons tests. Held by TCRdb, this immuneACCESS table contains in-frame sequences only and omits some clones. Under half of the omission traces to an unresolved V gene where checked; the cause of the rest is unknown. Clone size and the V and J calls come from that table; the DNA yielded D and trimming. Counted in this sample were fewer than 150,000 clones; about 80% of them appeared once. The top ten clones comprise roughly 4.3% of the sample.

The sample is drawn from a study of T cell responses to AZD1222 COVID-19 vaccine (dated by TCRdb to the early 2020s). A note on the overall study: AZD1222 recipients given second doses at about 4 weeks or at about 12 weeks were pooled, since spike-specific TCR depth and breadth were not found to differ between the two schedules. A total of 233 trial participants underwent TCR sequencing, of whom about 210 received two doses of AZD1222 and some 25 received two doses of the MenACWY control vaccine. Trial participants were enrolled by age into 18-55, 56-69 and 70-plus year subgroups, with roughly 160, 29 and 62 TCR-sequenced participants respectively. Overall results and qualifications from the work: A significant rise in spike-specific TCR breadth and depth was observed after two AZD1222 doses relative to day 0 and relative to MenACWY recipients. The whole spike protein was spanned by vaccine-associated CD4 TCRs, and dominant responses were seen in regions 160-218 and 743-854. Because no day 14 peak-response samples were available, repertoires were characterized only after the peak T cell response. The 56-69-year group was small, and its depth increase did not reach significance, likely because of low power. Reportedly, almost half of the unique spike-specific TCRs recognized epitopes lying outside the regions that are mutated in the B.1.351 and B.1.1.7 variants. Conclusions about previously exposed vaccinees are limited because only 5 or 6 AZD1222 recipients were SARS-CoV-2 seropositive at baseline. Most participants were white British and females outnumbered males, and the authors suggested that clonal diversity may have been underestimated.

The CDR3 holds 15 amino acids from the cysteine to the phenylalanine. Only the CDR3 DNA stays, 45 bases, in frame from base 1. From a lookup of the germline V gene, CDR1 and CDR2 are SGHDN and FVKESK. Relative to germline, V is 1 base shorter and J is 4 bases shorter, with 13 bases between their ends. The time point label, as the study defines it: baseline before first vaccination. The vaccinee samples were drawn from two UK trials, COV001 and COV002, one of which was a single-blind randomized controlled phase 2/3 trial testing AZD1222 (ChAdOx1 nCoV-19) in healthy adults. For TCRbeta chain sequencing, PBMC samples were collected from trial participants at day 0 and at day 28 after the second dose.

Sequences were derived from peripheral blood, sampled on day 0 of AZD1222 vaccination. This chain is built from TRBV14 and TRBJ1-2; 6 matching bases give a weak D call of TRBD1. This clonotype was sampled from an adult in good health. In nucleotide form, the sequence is TGTGCCAGCAGCCAAGCAGGGGCGGAAACCTATGGCTACACCTTC. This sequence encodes CASSQAGAETYGYTF.